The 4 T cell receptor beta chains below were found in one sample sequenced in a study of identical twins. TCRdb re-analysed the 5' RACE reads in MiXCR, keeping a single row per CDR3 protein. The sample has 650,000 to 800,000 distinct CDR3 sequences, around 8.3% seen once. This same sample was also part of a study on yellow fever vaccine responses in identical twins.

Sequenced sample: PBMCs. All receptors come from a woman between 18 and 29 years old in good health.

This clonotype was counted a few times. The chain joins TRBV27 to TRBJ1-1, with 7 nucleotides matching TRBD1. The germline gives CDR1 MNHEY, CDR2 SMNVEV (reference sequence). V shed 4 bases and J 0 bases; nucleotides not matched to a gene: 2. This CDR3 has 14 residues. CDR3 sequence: CASSWQGVNTEAFF. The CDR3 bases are TGTGCCAGCAGTTGGCAGGGGGTGAACACTGAAGCTTTCTTT.

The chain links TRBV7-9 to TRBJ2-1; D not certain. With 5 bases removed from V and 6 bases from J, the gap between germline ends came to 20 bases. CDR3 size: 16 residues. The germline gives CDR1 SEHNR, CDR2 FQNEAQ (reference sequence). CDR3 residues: CASSSRVASVANEQFF. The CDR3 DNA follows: TGTGCCAGCAGCAGTCGAGTTGCCTCGGTAGCCAATGAGCAGTTCTTC.

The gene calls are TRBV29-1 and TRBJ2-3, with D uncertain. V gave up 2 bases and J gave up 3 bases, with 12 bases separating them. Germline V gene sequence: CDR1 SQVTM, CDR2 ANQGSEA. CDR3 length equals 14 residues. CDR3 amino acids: CSVESWGGTDTQYF. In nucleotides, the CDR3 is TGCAGCGTTGAATCTTGGGGTGGGACAGATACGCAGTATTTT.

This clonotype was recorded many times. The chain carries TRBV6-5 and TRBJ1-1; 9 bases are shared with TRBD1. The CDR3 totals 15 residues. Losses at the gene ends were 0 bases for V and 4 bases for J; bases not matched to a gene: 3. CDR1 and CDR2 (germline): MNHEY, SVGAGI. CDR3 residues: CASSYSDRGITEAFF. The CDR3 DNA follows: TGTGCCAGCAGTTACTCCGACAGGGGGATCACTGAAGCTTTCTTT.